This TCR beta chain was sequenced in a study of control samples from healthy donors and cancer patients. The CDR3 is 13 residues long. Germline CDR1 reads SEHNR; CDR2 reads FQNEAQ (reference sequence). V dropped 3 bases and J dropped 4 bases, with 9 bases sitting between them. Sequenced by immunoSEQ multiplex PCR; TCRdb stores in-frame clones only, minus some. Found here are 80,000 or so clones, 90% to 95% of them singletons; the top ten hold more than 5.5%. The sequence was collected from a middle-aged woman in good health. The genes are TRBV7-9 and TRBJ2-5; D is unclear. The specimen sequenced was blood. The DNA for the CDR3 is TGTGCCAGCAGCTTCGACCCCGTAGAGACCCAGTACTTC. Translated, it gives CASSFDPVETQYF.